This T cell receptor beta chain is from a study of blood T cell repertoires in COVID-19. Sequencing was performed with immunoSEQ multiplex PCR; in TCRdb, only in-frame clones are kept and a portion is missing. This table holds about 49,000 clones, roughly 84% found once. The trim removed 0 bases at V and 3 bases at J, leaving 3 bases unmatched. Germline V gives CDR1 LNHNV, CDR2 YYDKDF (reference sequence). This CDR3 has 16 amino acids. This rearrangement joins TRBV15 to TRBJ2-3; 10 bases agree with TRBD1. This sequence originates from a human donor in a cohort sampled during active COVID-19. Sample: peripheral blood. CDR3 loop: CATSRDLGQGTDTQYF. The DNA for the CDR3 is TGTGCCACCAGCAGAGATTTGGGACAGGGGACAGATACGCAGTATTTT.